The 20 T cell receptor beta chains below were found in one sample sequenced in a study of cytomegalovirus exposure and HLA in healthy donors. In the PCR, 60 Vbeta and 13 Jbeta primers were used. Profiling relied on immunoSEQ multiplex PCR, and the TCRdb table lists in-frame clones only, not all of them. The sample contains around 100,000 clones, under 80% of which appear only once. Specimen: PBMCs. The receptors were sampled from a woman aged 45-65 years in good health and CMV-seropositive.

The chain employs TRBV6-1 and TRBJ1-5, with a possible D match to TRBD1 (5 bases). Germline values: CDR1 MNHNS, CDR2 SASEGT. The V gene lost 1 base and the J gene lost 7 bases, with 11 bases spanning the gap. This CDR3 is built from 14 residues. As DNA, the CDR3 is TGTGCCAGCAGTGAAGTGTTTGGGGGGCAGCCCCAGCATTTT. Translation: CASSEVFGGQPQHF.

The chain is built from TRBV2 and TRBJ1-2, with D uncertain. CDR1 and CDR2 from the germline V gene are SNHLY and FYNNEI. This CDR3 has 13 amino acids. V shed 10 bases and J shed 4 bases, with 16 bases lying between them. CDR3 DNA: TGTGCCACCTTCCATGAAAGAGGCTATGGCTACACCTTC. Translating gives CATFHERGYGYTF.

The chain uses TRBV9 and TRBJ2-7, with D perhaps TRBD2 (5 bases). Germline CDR1 and CDR2: SGDLS and YYNGEE. The CDR3 runs to 12 residues. V lost 4 bases to trimming and J lost 4 bases, with 9 bases between them. The CDR3 nucleotides read TGTGCCAGCAGCCCGAGAGGGTACGAGCAGTACTTC. This codes for CASSPRGYEQYF.

The rearrangement uses TRBV4-2 and TRBJ1-5; 9 positions agree with TRBD1. CDR3 length: 15 residues. V lost 4 bases and J lost 10; bases outside the gene matches: 11. The V gene's germline CDR1 is LGHNA and CDR2 YNFKEQ. The CDR3 DNA reads as TGTGCCAGCAGCCCGGTAACAGGGGGCCCTGGTCCCCAGCATTTT. Residues: CASSPVTGGPGPQHF.

The chain has TRBV9 and TRBJ2-7; tentatively, D is TRBD2 (6 bases). V lost 4 bases and J lost 3, with 17 bases in between. Germline V gene sequence: CDR1 SGDLS, CDR2 YYNGEE. CDR3 length: 15 residues. This CDR3 reads CASSSLGSLDYEQYF. The CDR3 DNA is TGTGCCAGCAGCTCCCTCGGGAGTCTAGACTACGAGCAGTACTTC.

The chain combines TRBV19 with TRBJ1-2; a weak D match, TRBD1 (6 bases). The CDR3 consists of 12 residues. Trimming removed 3 bases from V and 9 bases from J, with 11 bases in between. Germline V gene data show CDR1 as LNHDA and CDR2 as SQIVND (reference sequence). The CDR3 DNA reads as TGTGCCAGTAGTATCCAGGGGAAGAGCTACACCTTC. It codes for CASSIQGKSYTF.

The V gene is TRBV4-1, the J gene TRBJ2-5, with 8 nucleotides matching TRBD2. The CDR3 sequence is 16 residues long. Trimming removed 0 bases from V and 1 base from J; junction bases left unmatched: 4. CDR1 and CDR2 from the germline V gene are MGHRA and YSYEKL. This CDR3 is CASSQDHAGGQETQYF. The CDR3 nucleotides are TGCGCCAGCAGCCAAGATCACGCGGGGGGCCAAGAGACCCAGTACTTC.

The chain has TRBV5-4 and TRBJ1-1; no clear D. The germline gives CDR1 SGHNT, CDR2 YYREEE (reference sequence). There are 13 residues in the CDR3. Trimming shortened V by 2 bases and J by 0 bases, and 5 bases separated the two germline ends. The DNA for the CDR3 is TGTGCCAGCAGCTTACACATGAACACTGAAGCTTTCTTT. Encoded protein: CASSLHMNTEAFF.

CDR3 amino acids: CASSLVAYLGDEQYF. CDR3 sequence (DNA): TGTGCCAGCAGCTTAGTAGCGTACCTAGGAGACGAGCAGTACTTC. This chain connects TRBV5-6 to TRBJ2-7; maybe TRBD2 (5 bases). This CDR3 comprises 15 residues. Germline CDR1 and CDR2: SGHDT and YYEEEE. V lost 2 bases and J 5 bases, leaving 17 bases between the germline ends.

This chain uses TRBV6-5 with TRBJ1-3; D remains ambiguous. Germline V gene sequence: CDR1 MNHEY, CDR2 SVGAGI. The CDR3 has 16 amino acids. V lost 4 bases to trimming and J lost 5 bases, with 18 bases between them. This chain's CDR3 is CASSSPPTGIRNTIYF. As DNA, the CDR3 is TGTGCCAGCAGTTCCCCGCCTACGGGAATCCGAAACACCATATATTTT.

The chain employs TRBV7-6 and TRBJ2-7; 9 nucleotides line up with TRBD1. The V segment lost 3 bases and the J segment 3 bases; nucleotides outside the gene matches: 6. The CDR3 has 15 residues. Germline CDR1 reads SGHVS; CDR2 reads FNYEAQ. The CDR3 sequence: CASSFAGTGSYEQYF. For the CDR3, the DNA is TGTGCCAGCAGCTTCGCCGGGACAGGGAGCTACGAGCAGTACTTC. The entire variable domain, with the rest obtained from reference TRBV7-6 and TRBJ2-7, is as follows: GAGVSQSPRYKVTKRGQDVALRCDPISGHVSLYWYRQALGQGPEFLTYFNYEAQQDKSGLPNDRFSAERPEGSISTLTIQRTEQRDSAMYRCASSFAGTGSYEQYFGPGTRLTVT.

This clone was picked up a small number of times. The gene calls are TRBV4-2 and TRBJ2-3; TRBD2 is a possible D gene (6 bases). Trimming cost V 1 base and J 0 bases, with 14 bases left between them. This CDR3 has 17 amino acids. CDR1 and CDR2 (germline): LGHNA, YNFKEQ. This CDR3 is CASSQVDREWSTDTQYF. The CDR3 coding sequence is TGTGCCAGCAGCCAAGTTGACCGGGAGTGGAGCACAGATACGCAGTATTTT.

The rearrangement joins TRBV6-1 to TRBJ2-2, with 12 bases lining up with TRBD2. The V segment lost 6 bases and the J segment 7 bases; nucleotides outside the gene matches: 3. The germline V gene encodes CDR1 MNHNS and CDR2 SASEGT. The CDR3 totals 14 residues. This chain's CDR3 is CASSETSGGGELFF. CDR3 DNA: TGTGCCAGCAGCGAGACTAGCGGGGGCGGGGAGCTGTTTTTT.

The gene calls are TRBV10-3 and TRBJ1-2; the D is unclear. The CDR3 spans 14 residues. Germline lookup yields CDR1 ENHRY and CDR2 SYGVKD. Trimming shortened V by 0 bases and J by 12 bases, and 17 bases separated the two germline ends. CDR3 nucleotides: TGTGCCATCAGTGAGTCGCCGGGAACCGATGTCCACACCTTC. Encoded protein: CAISESPGTDVHTF.

The V gene is TRBV19, the J gene TRBJ2-2; TRBD2 matches at 8 bases. The CDR3 runs 18 residues. From germline, CDR1 is LNHDA and CDR2 SQIVND (reference sequence). V gave up 5 bases and J gave up 0 bases; unmatched junction bases: 11. This chain's CDR3 is CASSVTGSGATNTGELFF. The CDR3 region has the DNA TGTGCCAGTAGTGTGACAGGTAGCGGGGCAACGAACACCGGGGAGCTGTTTTTT.

V usage is TRBV19 and J usage is TRBJ2-2; 12 bases agree with TRBD2. J was trimmed by 0 bases and V by 0 bases; bases with no gene match: 17. Germline values: CDR1 LNHDA, CDR2 SQIVND (reference sequence). CDR3 size: 23 residues. The CDR3 DNA is TGTGCCAGTAGTATAGATCGACGAGGCGGGGCTAGCGGGAGGGCCGCGAACACCGGGGAGCTGTTTTTT. Its protein product is CASSIDRRGGASGRAANTGELFF. Complete variable domain (other parts from reference TRBV19 and TRBJ2-2): DGGITQSPKYLFRKEGQNVTLSCEQNLNHDAMYWYRQDPGQGLRLIYYSQIVNDFQKGDIAEGYSVSREKKESFPLTVTSAQKNPTAFYLCASSIDRRGGASGRAANTGELFFGEGSRLTVL.

The genes are TRBV30 and TRBJ2-7, with TRBD1 identical over 11 bases. Per germline, CDR1 GTSNPN and CDR2 SVGIG (reference sequence). CDR3 length equals 14 residues. J lost 3 bases, V lost 3 bases, and 4 bases had no gene match. Here the CDR3 DNA reads TGTGCCTGGAGACCGGGACAGGGGGGCTACGAGCAGTACTTC. This encodes CAWRPGQGGYEQYF.

The chain is built from TRBV5-1 and TRBJ2-5; D might be TRBD2 (6 bases). The CDR3 runs to 17 residues. Germline V gives CDR1 SGHRS, CDR2 YFSETQ. The V and J ends lost 3 bases and 5 bases respectively, with 23 bases between them. CDR3 sequence reads: CASSSSPQREGGETQYF. The CDR3 DNA reads TGCGCCAGCAGCTCTTCCCCCCAGAGGGAAGGAGGGGAGACCCAGTACTTC.

This chain uses TRBV10-2 with TRBJ1-1; 7 positions agree with TRBD1. This CDR3 has 15 residues. The germline gives CDR1 WSHSY, CDR2 SAAADI. With V trimmed by 0 bases and J by 2 bases, 3 bases remained unmatched. This CDR3 is CASSESDRANTEAFF. CDR3 bases: TGCGCCAGCAGTGAGTCTGACAGGGCAAACACTGAAGCTTTCTTT.

This sequence joins TRBV30 and TRBJ2-7, with TRBD1 matching over 11 bases. Germline V lookup: CDR1 GTSNPN, CDR2 SVGIG (reference sequence). The CDR3 runs to 13 residues. CDR3 sequence (DNA): TGTGCTGGACAGGGGGCGACAGCCTACGAGCAGTACTTC. Its protein product is CAGQGATAYEQYF.